This T cell receptor (beta chain) was recovered during a study of blood T cell repertoires in COVID-19. Original handling: Amplification from reference gene primers served as the basis for estimated nucleated cell counts. Only in-frame clones appear in the TCRdb table, and some are missing; sequencing was by immunoSEQ multiplex PCR. V and J calls and clone size come straight from that table; D and trimming were deduced from the DNA. Here the sample spans roughly 200,000 clones, 86% being singletons. This study enrolled people aged roughly 18 to 100 from around 26 US geographic areas. Allocation to cohorts depended on clinical history reported by the participants. This receptor was taken from a woman in her 40s in a cohort exposed to, infected with or recovered from COVID-19 (not recorded which). Sequencing was done on a sample of PBMCs or T cells enriched from blood (not recorded which).

The CDR3 nucleotides read TGTGCCAGCAGTTTGACGACAGGGCGTACTGAAGCTTTCTTT. This gives the protein CASSLTTGRTEAFF. The rearrangement uses TRBV28 and TRBJ1-1; 7 bases line up with TRBD1. J lost 5 bases, V lost 3 bases, and 6 bases had no gene match. Germline-derived CDR1 and CDR2 are MDHEN and SYDVKM. The CDR3 sequence is 14 residues long.